The clone carrying this T cell receptor beta chain was picked up a small number of times. This record comes from a study of blood T cell repertoires in COVID-19. Germline V lookup: CDR1 SNHLY, CDR2 FYNNEI. V was clipped by 5 bases and J by 7 bases, with 14 bases between them. The CDR3 consists of 13 residues. Measured with immunoSEQ multiplex PCR; TCRdb has only the in-frame clones, and not every one. The repertoire holds roughly 93,000 clones, roughly 80% seen once, with around 10% in the top ten. The chain uses TRBV2 and TRBJ1-1; no clear D gene. This TCR came from an elderly woman with acute or convalescent COVID-19. The sample taken for sequencing was peripheral blood. CDR3 residues: CASSPPFTDEAFF. The CDR3 DNA reads as TGTGCCAGCAGTCCTCCTTTCACAGATGAAGCTTTCTTT.